This T cell receptor beta chain was obtained from a study of blood T cells in healthy people across ages. Study-wide results and caveats: Higher diversity, along with more naive CD4+ cells, distinguished long-lived donors from aged donors. Age showed a roughly linear inverse relationship with TCR beta diversity per million T cells.

In this sample, this clonotype turned up many times. The antigen remains undetermined. It was with a sample-barcoded 5' primer and a J-beta primer mix that a second PCR of about 7 to 12 cycles was run. Sequencing of every sample gave 3 million or more CDR3-containing paired-end reads. TCRdb re-called the 5' RACE reads through MiXCR, storing one row per CDR3 protein. This sample yields hundreds of thousands of distinct CDR3 sequences, of which about 30% are seen a single time; over 15% belongs to the top ten. Trimming at V came to 5 bases and at J to 4 bases, leaving 7 bases not matched to a gene. The CDR3 contains 15 residues. Looked up from germline, CDR1 is MDHEN and CDR2 is SYDVKM. Every sample gave at least 5.5 micrograms of total RNA when it was extracted.

Sequenced input: blood. The J gene is TRBJ2-7, the V gene TRBV28; 11 positions agree with TRBD1. This sequence was found in an elderly woman in good health. Written as DNA, the CDR3 is TGTGCCAGCAGTCGTCCCGGGACAGGGGGATACGAGCAGTACTTC. Amino acids: CASSRPGTGGYEQYF.